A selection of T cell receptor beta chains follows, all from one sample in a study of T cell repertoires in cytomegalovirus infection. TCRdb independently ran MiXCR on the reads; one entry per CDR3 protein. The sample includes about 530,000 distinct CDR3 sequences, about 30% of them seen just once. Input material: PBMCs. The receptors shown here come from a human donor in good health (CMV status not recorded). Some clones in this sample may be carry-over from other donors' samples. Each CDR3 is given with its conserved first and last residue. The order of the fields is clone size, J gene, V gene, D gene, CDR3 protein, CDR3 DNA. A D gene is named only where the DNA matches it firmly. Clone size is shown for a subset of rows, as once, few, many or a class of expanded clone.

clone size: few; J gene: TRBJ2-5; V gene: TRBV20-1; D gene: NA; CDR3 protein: CSASPLRLETQYF; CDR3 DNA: TGCAGTGCTAGCCCCCTGAGGTTGGAGACCCAGTACTTC
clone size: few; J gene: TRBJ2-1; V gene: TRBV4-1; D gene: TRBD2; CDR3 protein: CASSQDMASGRGGEQFF; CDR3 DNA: TGCGCCAGCAGCCAAGATATGGCTAGCGGGAGAGGTGGTGAGCAGTTCTTC
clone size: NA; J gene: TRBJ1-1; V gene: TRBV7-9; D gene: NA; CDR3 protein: CASSLSGPVQFEAFF; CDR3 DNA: TGTGCCAGCAGCTTATCGGGACCCGTCCAGTTTGAAGCTTTCTTT
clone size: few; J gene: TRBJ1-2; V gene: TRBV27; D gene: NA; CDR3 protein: CATAGSDQGYGYTF; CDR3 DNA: TGTGCCACCGCTGGGTCGGACCAGGGCTATGGCTACACCTTC
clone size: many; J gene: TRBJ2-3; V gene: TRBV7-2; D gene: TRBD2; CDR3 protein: CASSAAGVRDTQYF; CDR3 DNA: TGTGCCAGCAGCGCAGCGGGAGTCAGAGATACGCAGTATTTT
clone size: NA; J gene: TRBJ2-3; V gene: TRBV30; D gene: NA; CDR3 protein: CAWTSNSQRDTQYF; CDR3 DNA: TGTGCCTGGACCTCAAACTCCCAGCGCGATACGCAGTATTTT
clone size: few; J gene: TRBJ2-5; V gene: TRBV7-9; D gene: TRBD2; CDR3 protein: CASSSGTSGRETNKETQYF; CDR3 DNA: TGTGCCAGCAGCTCGGGGACTAGCGGGAGGGAAACGAATAAAGAGACCCAGTACTTC
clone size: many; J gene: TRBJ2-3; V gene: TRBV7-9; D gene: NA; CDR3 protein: CASSLVPLADTQYF; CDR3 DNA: TGTGCCAGCAGCTTAGTCCCACTCGCAGATACGCAGTATTTT
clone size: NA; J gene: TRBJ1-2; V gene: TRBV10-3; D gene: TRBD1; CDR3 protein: CAIKSIRDRNYGYTF; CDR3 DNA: TGTGCCATAAAATCAATCCGGGACAGAAACTATGGCTACACCTTC
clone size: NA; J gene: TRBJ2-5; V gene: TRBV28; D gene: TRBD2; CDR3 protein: CASSTATSGRGETQYF; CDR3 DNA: TGTGCCAGCAGTACCGCGACTAGCGGGAGGGGGGAGACCCAGTACTTC
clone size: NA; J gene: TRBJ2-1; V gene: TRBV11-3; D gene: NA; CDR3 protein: CASSSRREQFF; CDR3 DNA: TGTGCCAGCAGCTCCCGGCGGGAGCAGTTCTTC
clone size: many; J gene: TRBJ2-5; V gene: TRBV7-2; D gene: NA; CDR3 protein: CASSLVGARLETQYF; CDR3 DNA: TGTGCCAGCAGCTTAGTTGGCGCGCGCTTAGAGACCCAGTACTTC
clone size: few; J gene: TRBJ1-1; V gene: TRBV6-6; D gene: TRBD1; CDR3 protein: CASSYSSDRVGAFF; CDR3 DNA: TGTGCCAGCAGTTACTCCTCTGACAGGGTGGGAGCTTTCTTT
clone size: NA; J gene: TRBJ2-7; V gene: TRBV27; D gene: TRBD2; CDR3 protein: CASSPSGGSRYEQYF; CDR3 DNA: TGTGCCAGCAGTCCCTCCGGCGGGAGTCGCTACGAGCAGTACTTC
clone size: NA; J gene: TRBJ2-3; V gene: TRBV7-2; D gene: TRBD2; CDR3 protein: CASSPNRNPGLAGPTDTQYF; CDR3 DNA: TGTGCCAGCAGTCCAAACCGTAATCCGGGACTAGCGGGCCCCACAGATACGCAGTATTTT
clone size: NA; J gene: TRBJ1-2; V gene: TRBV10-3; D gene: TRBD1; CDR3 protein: CAISQDRANYGYTF; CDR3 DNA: TGTGCCATCAGCCAGGACAGGGCTAACTATGGCTACACCTTC
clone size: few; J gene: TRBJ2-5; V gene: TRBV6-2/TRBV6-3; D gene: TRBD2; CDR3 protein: CASSYLSGSKETQYF; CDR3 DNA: TGTGCCAGCAGTTACTTAAGCGGGAGCAAAGAGACCCAGTACTTC
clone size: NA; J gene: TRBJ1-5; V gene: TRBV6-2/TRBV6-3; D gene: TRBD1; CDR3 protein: CASRPPTGSNQPQHF; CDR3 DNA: TGTGCCAGCAGGCCCCCGACAGGGAGCAATCAGCCCCAGCATTTT
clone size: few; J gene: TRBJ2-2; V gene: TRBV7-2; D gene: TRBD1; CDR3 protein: CASNPQGGNTGELFF; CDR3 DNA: TGTGCCAGCAATCCACAGGGGGGAAACACCGGGGAGCTGTTTTTT
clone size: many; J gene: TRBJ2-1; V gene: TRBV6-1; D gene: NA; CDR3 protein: CASSEVGNEQFF; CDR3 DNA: TGTGCCAGCAGTGAAGTAGGAAATGAGCAGTTCTTC
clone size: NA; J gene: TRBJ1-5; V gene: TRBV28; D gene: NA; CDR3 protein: CASSLPNSNQPQHF; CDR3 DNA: TGTGCCAGCAGTTTACCAAATAGCAATCAGCCCCAGCATTTT
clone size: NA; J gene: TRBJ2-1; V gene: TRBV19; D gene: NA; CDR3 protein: CASSIQGGTGDEQFF; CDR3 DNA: TGTGCCAGTAGTATACAGGGGGGGACCGGCGATGAGCAGTTCTTC
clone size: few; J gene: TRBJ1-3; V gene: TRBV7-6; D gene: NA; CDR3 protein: CASSLAYTGNTIYF; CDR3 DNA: TGTGCCAGCAGCTTAGCGTATACTGGAAACACCATATATTTT
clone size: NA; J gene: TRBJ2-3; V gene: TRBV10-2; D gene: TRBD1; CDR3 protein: CASRPDRGNTDTQYF; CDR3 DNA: TGCGCCAGCAGGCCCGACAGGGGGAACACAGATACGCAGTATTTT
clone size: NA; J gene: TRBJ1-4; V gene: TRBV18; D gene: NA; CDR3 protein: CASSLYGPNEKLFF; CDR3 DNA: TGTGCCAGCTCCCTTTATGGACCTAATGAAAAACTGTTTTTT
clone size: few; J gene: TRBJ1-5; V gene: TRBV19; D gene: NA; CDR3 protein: CASSVLGSQHF; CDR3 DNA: TGTGCCAGTAGTGTTCTGGGATCCCAGCATTTT
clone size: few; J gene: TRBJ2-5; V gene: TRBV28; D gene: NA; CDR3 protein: CASRRDTTQETQYF; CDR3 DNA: TGTGCCAGCAGGCGGGACACAACTCAAGAGACCCAGTACTTC
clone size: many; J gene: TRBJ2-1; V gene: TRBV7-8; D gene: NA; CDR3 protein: CASSLVAVPTIEQFF; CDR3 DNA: TGTGCCAGCAGCTTAGTGGCAGTCCCTACAATAGAGCAGTTCTTC
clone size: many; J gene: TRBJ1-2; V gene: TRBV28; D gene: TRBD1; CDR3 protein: CASSHRDRYYGYTF; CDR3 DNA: TGTGCCAGCAGCCATAGGGACAGATATTATGGCTACACCTTC
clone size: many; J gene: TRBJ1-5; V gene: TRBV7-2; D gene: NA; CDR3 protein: CASSSSDNQPQHF; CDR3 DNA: TGTGCCAGCAGCTCTAGCGACAATCAGCCCCAGCATTTT